The rows below give T cell receptor beta chains drawn from one sample of a study of tumor-infiltrating lymphocytes in localized non-small cell lung cancer. The repertoire was sequenced with immunoSEQ multiplex PCR; TCRdb's copy has only in-frame clones and lacks some. Here the sample spans some 10,000 clones, about 60% being singletons. The sequenced sample consisted of uninvolved lung tissue not adjacent to the tumor. The receptors come from a human donor with non-small cell lung cancer. Each CDR3 is given with its conserved first and last residue. Fields, in order: D gene, clone size, J gene, V gene, CDR3 protein, CDR3 DNA. The D gene is left open where the match is weak. The size entry is marked missing in some rows and otherwise reads once, few, many or a size class.

>.|medium-sized|TRBJ2-3|TRBV9
CASSPRPSLSDTQYF
TGTGCCAGCAGCCCCCGGCCCTCTCTCTCGGATACGCAGTATTTT
>.|.|TRBJ2-3|TRBV4-2
CASSFVWGVTPDTQYF
TGTGCCAGCAGCTTTGTTTGGGGCGTCACCCCAGATACGCAGTATTTT
>TRBD1|.|TRBJ1-6|TRBV2
CASTQGAGGNSPLHF
TGTGCCAGTACACAGGGGGCCGGGGGTAATTCACCCCTCCACTTT
>.|.|TRBJ1-2|TRBV19
CASTTRGSHYGYTF
TGTGCCAGTACGACAAGGGGCTCACACTATGGCTACACCTTC
>TRBD1|.|TRBJ2-7|TRBV11-3
CASSPGQSSYEQYF
TGTGCCAGCAGCCCGGGACAGTCCTCCTACGAGCAGTACTTC
>.|few|TRBJ2-1|TRBV5-1
CASSLGTVVPSYNEQFF
TGCGCCAGCAGCTTGGGGACCGTAGTTCCCTCCTACAATGAGCAGTTCTTC
>TRBD2|.|TRBJ2-2|TRBV6-5
CASNPRLADTGELFF
TGTGCCAGCAATCCGAGACTAGCGGACACCGGGGAGCTGTTTTTT
>TRBD1|.|TRBJ2-7|TRBV7-4
CASSFRQNRGSYEQYF
TGTGCCAGCAGCTTTAGGCAGAACAGGGGCTCCTACGAGCAGTACTTC
>.|.|TRBJ1-1|TRBV29-1
CSVGGTEAFF
TGCAGCGTTGGGGGCACTGAAGCTTTCTTT
>.|.|TRBJ1-2|TRBV6-5
CASTGGDYGYTF
TGTGCCAGCACCGGGGGGGACTATGGCTACACCTTC
>.|few|TRBJ1-1|TRBV15
CATSRESNRDAEAFF
TGTGCCACCAGCAGAGAATCAAACAGGGACGCTGAAGCTTTCTTT
>TRBD2|few|TRBJ2-7|TRBV11-3
CASSLGLAGVGTAYEQYF
TGTGCCAGCAGCTTAGGACTAGCGGGGGTAGGTACCGCCTACGAGCAGTACTTC
>.|.|TRBJ1-2|TRBV9
CASSVVGARGYTF
TGTGCCAGCAGCGTAGTGGGGGCGCGTGGCTACACCTTC
>.|.|TRBJ1-2|TRBV6-5
CASSYADSFYGYTF
TGTGCCAGCAGTTACGCGGACAGTTTCTATGGCTACACCTTC
>.|few|TRBJ2-7|TRBV11-3
CASSSPRWDTYEQYF
TGTGCCAGCAGCTCGCCCCGGTGGGACACCTACGAGCAGTACTTC
>.|.|TRBJ1-1|TRBV10-3
CALRGSANTEAFF
TGTGCCCTAAGGGGGTCGGCGAACACTGAAGCTTTCTTT
>.|few|TRBJ2-5|TRBV7-2
CASSLRVSTGQETQYF
TGTGCCAGCAGCTTAAGGGTTTCAACTGGCCAAGAGACCCAGTACTTC
>TRBD2|.|TRBJ2-3|TRBV25-1
CASSSFLRTSGFTDTQYF
TGTGCCAGCAGTTCGTTTCTTCGGACTAGCGGTTTCACAGATACGCAGTATTTT
>.|.|TRBJ2-7|TRBV6-1
CASSPGPGFHEQYF
TGTGCCAGCAGTCCCGGACCGGGGTTCCACGAGCAGTACTTC
>.|.|TRBJ2-1|TRBV6-5
CASSSGSYNEQFF
TGTGCCAGCAGTTCGGGGAGCTACAATGAGCAGTTCTTC
>TRBD2|medium-sized|TRBJ2-3|TRBV7-8
CASRSGGGLDTQYF
TGTGCCAGCAGGTCAGGCGGGGGGCTGGATACGCAGTATTTT
>.|.|TRBJ1-3|TRBV19
CASTGDNSGNTIYF
TGTGCCAGTACAGGGGACAACTCTGGAAACACCATATATTTT
>.|.|TRBJ2-5|TRBV29-1
CSATLQVQETQYF
TGCAGCGCAACCTTACAGGTCCAAGAGACCCAGTACTTC
>.|.|TRBJ2-7|TRBV9
CASSASGGATYEQYF
TGTGCCAGCAGCGCCTCAGGGGGGGCTACCTACGAGCAGTACTTC
>.|.|TRBJ2-7|TRBV1
CTSSHLGGSVPYEQYF
TGCACCAGCAGCCACCTCGGGGGGTCCGTACCCTACGAGCAGTACTTC
>.|.|TRBJ1-1|TRBV18
CASSPSRPLGEAFF
TGTGCCAGCTCACCCAGCCGACCCCTCGGGGAAGCTTTCTTT
>.|.|TRBJ2-2|TRBV7-9
CASSLAGPTGELFF
TGTGCCAGCAGCTTAGCAGGGCCAACCGGGGAGCTGTTTTTT
>.|.|TRBJ1-2|TRBV9
CASSLGGGGTFNYGYTF
TGTGCCAGCAGCTTAGGAGGGGGTGGAACCTTTAACTATGGCTACACCTTC
>.|.|TRBJ1-1|TRBV7-8
CASSSRDNKNTEAFF
TGTGCCAGCAGCTCCCGGGACAACAAGAACACTGAAGCTTTCTTT
>TRBD2|.|TRBJ2-2|TRBV6-5
CASRGGDTGELFF
TGTGCCAGCAGGGGGGGGGACACCGGGGAGCTGTTTTTT
>TRBD1|large|TRBJ2-7|TRBV29-1
CSVLTGVDYEQYF
TGCAGCGTTTTGACAGGGGTAGACTACGAGCAGTACTTC
>.|.|TRBJ1-5|TRBV5-6
CASSLTDSGTPQHF
TGTGCCAGCAGCTTGACTGACAGCGGTACGCCCCAGCATTTT
>.|few|TRBJ1-2|TRBV2
CASSEMEGRGVYGYTF
TGTGCCAGCAGTGAAATGGAAGGCAGGGGCGTCTATGGCTACACCTTC
>TRBD2|.|TRBJ2-7|TRBV2
CASSGEGRSTRTDEQYF
TGTGCCAGCTCGGGGGAGGGAAGAAGTACCCGTACGGACGAGCAGTACTTC
>TRBD1|.|TRBJ1-2|TRBV28
CASSPDRAYGYTF
TGTGCCAGCAGTCCAGACAGGGCTTATGGCTACACCTTC
>TRBD2|.|TRBJ2-7|TRBV10-2
CASSLLAGEQYF
TGCGCCAGCAGTTTACTAGCGGGAGAGCAGTACTTC
>TRBD1|.|TRBJ2-7|TRBV7-2
CASSPGQGKSEQYF
TGTGCCAGCAGTCCGGGACAGGGGAAGAGCGAGCAGTACTTC
>.|.|TRBJ1-4|TRBV6-1
CASSDGGSVEKLFF
TGTGCCAGCAGTGATGGGGGGAGTGTGGAAAAACTGTTTTTT
>.|few|TRBJ1-1|TRBV29-1
CSSLVTMNTEAFF
TGCAGCTCTTTGGTGACGATGAACACTGAAGCTTTCTTT
>.|medium-sized|TRBJ2-7|TRBV20-1
CSAYRDEQYF
TGCAGTGCTTACAGGGACGAGCAGTACTTC
>.|medium-sized|TRBJ1-1|TRBV11-3
CASSLEAGTTEAFF
TGTGCCAGCAGCTTAGAAGCAGGGACCACTGAAGCTTTCTTT
>TRBD1|.|TRBJ2-1|TRBV11-2
CASSHRGSSYNEQFF
TGTGCCAGCAGCCACAGGGGGAGCTCCTACAATGAGCAGTTCTTC
>.|.|TRBJ1-1|TRBV7-2
CASSILQGGTEAFF
TGTGCCAGCAGCATACTACAGGGAGGCACTGAAGCTTTCTTT
>.|.|TRBJ2-5|TRBV27
CASSPGLKETQYF
TGTGCCAGCAGCCCGGGACTCAAAGAGACCCAGTACTTC
>.|.|TRBJ2-4|TRBV18
CASSGQNKNIQYF
TGTGCCAGCTCAGGACAGAACAAAAACATTCAGTACTTC
>.|.|TRBJ1-2|TRBV28
CASSLSGANGVYGYTF
TGTGCCAGCAGTTTATCAGGGGCCAATGGGGTTTATGGCTACACCTTC
>.|.|TRBJ2-1|TRBV9
CASSVRLRDEYNEQFF
TGTGCCAGCAGCGTACGGCTCCGGGACGAATACAATGAGCAGTTCTTC
>.|.|TRBJ1-5|TRBV5-8
CASSYYTGSNQPQHF
TGTGCCAGCAGCTATTACACAGGTAGCAATCAGCCCCAGCATTTT
>.|.|TRBJ1-2|TRBV7-9
CASSLSSGNYGYTF
TGTGCCAGCAGCTTATCCAGCGGAAACTATGGCTACACCTTC
>TRBD1|.|TRBJ1-1|TRBV6-1
CASRTQGAYTEAFF
TGTGCCAGCAGAACCCAGGGGGCTTACACTGAAGCTTTCTTT
>.|few|TRBJ1-2|TRBV19
CASSIPGGGPYGYTF
TGTGCCAGTAGTATTCCGGGCGGAGGACCCTATGGCTACACCTTC
>.|.|TRBJ1-6|TRBV27
CASSRTRVTPLHF
TGTGCCAGCAGTAGGACACGGGTAACGCCCCTCCACTTT
>.|.|TRBJ2-7|TRBV11-3
CASSPRGVSYEQYF
TGTGCCAGCAGCCCCCGGGGCGTCTCCTACGAGCAGTACTTC
>TRBD2|.|TRBJ2-3|TRBV9
CASSTRGGPSDTQYF
TGTGCCAGCAGCACCCGCGGGGGGCCATCAGATACGCAGTATTTT
>TRBD2|.|TRBJ2-5|TRBV5-1
CASSLGLGPSGETQYF
TGCGCCAGCAGCCTGGGTCTTGGGCCTAGCGGAGAGACCCAGTACTTC
>.|.|TRBJ2-1|TRBV7-2
CASSLGGLNEQFF
TGTGCCAGCAGCTTAGGAGGTCTCAATGAGCAGTTCTTC
>.|.|TRBJ1-1|TRBV29-1
CSPFRGNTEAFF
TGCAGCCCATTTAGGGGGAACACTGAAGCTTTCTTT
>.|.|TRBJ1-2|TRBV5-1
CASSLEGRSGYTF
TGCGCCAGCAGCTTGGAAGGCCGCAGTGGCTACACCTTC
>.|few|TRBJ1-1|TRBV18
CASSQTPNTEAFF
TGTGCCAGCTCTCAGACACCGAACACTGAAGCTTTCTTT